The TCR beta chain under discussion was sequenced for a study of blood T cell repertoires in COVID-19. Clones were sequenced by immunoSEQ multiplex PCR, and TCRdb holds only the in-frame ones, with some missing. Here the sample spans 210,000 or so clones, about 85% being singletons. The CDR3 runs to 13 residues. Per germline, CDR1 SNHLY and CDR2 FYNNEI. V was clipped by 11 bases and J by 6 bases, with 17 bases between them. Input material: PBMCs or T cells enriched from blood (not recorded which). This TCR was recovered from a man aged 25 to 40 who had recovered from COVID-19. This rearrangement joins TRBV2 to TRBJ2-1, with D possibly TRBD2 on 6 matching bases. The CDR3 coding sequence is TGTGCCGTGGGAGGCCAGGGAGGCAATGAGCAGTTCTTC. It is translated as CAVGGQGGNEQFF.